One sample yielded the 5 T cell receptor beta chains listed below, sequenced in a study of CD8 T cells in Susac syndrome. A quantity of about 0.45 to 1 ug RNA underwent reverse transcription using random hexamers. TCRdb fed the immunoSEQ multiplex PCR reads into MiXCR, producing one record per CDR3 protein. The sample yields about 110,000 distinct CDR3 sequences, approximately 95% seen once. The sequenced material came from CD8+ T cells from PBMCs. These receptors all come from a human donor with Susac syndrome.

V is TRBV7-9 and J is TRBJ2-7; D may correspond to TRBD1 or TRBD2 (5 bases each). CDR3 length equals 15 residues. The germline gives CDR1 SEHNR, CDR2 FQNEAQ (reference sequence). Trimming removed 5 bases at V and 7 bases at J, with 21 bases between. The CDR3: CASSPGPAEWGEQYF. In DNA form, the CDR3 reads TGTGCCAGCAGCCCCGGTCCGGCGGAGTGGGGGGAGCAGTACTTC.

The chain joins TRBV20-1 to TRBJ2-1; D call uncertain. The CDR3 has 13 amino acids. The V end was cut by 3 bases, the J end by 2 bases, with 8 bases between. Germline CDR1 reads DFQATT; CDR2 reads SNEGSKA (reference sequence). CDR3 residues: CSARTLTYNEQFF. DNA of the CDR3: TGCAGTGCTAGGACTCTGACCTACAATGAGCAGTTCTTC.

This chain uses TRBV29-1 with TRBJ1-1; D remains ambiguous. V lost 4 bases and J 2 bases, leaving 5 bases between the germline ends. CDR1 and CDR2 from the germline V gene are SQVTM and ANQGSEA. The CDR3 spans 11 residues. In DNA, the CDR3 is TGCAGCGTTGGGACCAACACTGAAGCTTTCTTT. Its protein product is CSVGTNTEAFF. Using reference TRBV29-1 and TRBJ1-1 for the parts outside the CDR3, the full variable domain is SAVISQKPSRDICQRGTSLTIQCQVDSQVTMMFWYRQQPGQSLTLIATANQGSEATYESGFVIDKFPISRPNLTFSTLTVSNMSPEDSSIYLCSVGTNTEAFFGQGTRLTVV.

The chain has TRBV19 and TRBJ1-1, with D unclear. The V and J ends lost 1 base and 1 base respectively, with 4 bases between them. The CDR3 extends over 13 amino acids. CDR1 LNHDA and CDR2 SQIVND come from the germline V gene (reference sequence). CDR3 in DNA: TGTGCCAGTAGTATAGCTTGGAACACTGAAGCTTTCTTT. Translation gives CASSIAWNTEAFF.

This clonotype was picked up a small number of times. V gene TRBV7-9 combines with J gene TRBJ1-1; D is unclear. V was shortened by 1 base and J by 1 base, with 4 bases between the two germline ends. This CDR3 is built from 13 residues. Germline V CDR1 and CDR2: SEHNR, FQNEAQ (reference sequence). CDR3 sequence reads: CASSLDTNTEAFF. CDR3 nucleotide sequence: TGTGCCAGCAGCTTAGATACGAACACTGAAGCTTTCTTT.